This passage covers 28 T cell receptor beta chains from one sample sequenced in a study of T cells in Graves' hyperthyroidism and ophthalmopathy. RNA transcripts yielded amplified TCR beta CDR3 regions. First-round RT-PCR targeting the TCR CDR3 was performed with the HTBI primer set. Via MiXCR, TCRdb re-called the multiplex PCR reads, giving one row per CDR3 protein. The sample lists fewer than 650,000 distinct CDR3 sequences, around 15% occurring once. The source material was blood. These receptors originate from a middle-aged woman with Graves' hyperthyroidism.

This clonotype has a count of ten or more. This chain connects TRBV6-5 to TRBJ2-7; D ambiguous. This CDR3 is built from 13 residues. The V and J ends lost 2 bases and 5 bases respectively, with 10 bases between them. CDR1 and CDR2 (germline): MNHEY, SVGAGI. The CDR3 region is CASSYLLGHEQYF. Written as DNA, the CDR3 is TGTGCCAGCAGTTACCTTTTGGGCCACGAGCAGTACTTC.

This clonotype has only a few counts. The chain is built from TRBV9 and TRBJ2-5; perhaps TRBD1 as D (6 bases). Trimming took off 4 bases at V and 0 bases at J, with 22 bases between the two ends. Germline values: CDR1 SGDLS, CDR2 YYNGEE. The CDR3 runs 18 residues. CDR3 region: CASSPPRGTGLYQETQYF. CDR3 nucleotides: TGTGCCAGCAGCCCACCAAGGGGTACAGGGCTTTACCAAGAGACCCAGTACTTC.

DNA of the CDR3: TGTGCTAGTGGTTTCAGGGAAGATAATTCACCCCTCCACTTT. Amino acid sequence: CASGFREDNSPLHF. The chain couples TRBV12-5 to TRBJ1-6; D is possibly TRBD1 (5 bases). V was pared by 3 bases and J by 5 bases, with 8 bases between. This CDR3 comprises 14 residues. Germline V gives CDR1 LGHNT, CDR2 FRNRAP.

The rearrangement links TRBV4-1 to TRBJ2-3; 8 bases align to TRBD1. Germline loops: CDR1 MGHRA, CDR2 YSYEKL. With V trimmed by 1 base and J by 5 bases, 5 bases remained unmatched. The CDR3 covers 15 residues. The CDR3 DNA follows: TGCGCCAGCAGCCAAGGTGACAGGGGCGGAGATACGCAGTATTTT. It yields the protein CASSQGDRGGDTQYF.

There are many counts of this clonotype. V gene TRBV20-1 combines with J gene TRBJ2-7; 10 bases map to TRBD2. The CDR3 consists of 14 residues. Germline assignment: CDR1 DFQATT and CDR2 SNEGSKA (reference sequence). The V segment lost 2 bases and the J segment 3 bases; nucleotides outside the gene matches: 4. The CDR3 spells CSARLAGVFYEQYF. Written as DNA, the CDR3 is TGCAGTGCTAGACTAGCGGGAGTGTTCTACGAGCAGTACTTC.

The table lists this clonotype with a few counts. The chain uses TRBV20-1 and TRBJ1-1; 9 nucleotides agree with TRBD1. The CDR3 is 14 residues long. V lost 0 bases, J lost 3 bases, and 2 bases stayed unmatched. Germline CDR1 and CDR2: DFQATT and SNEGSKA (reference sequence). The CDR3 region has the DNA TGCAGTGCTAGAGATACAGGGGGCCACACTGAAGCTTTCTTT. Amino acid sequence: CSARDTGGHTEAFF.

This clonotype was observed at least ten times. CDR3 amino acids: CASSVGTSEKYF. CDR3 nucleotide sequence: TGTGCCAGCAGCGTAGGAACTAGCGAAAAGTACTTC. The chain has TRBV5-4 and TRBJ2-5; 7 bases line up with TRBD2. Losses at the gene ends were 4 bases for V and 12 bases for J; bases not matched to a gene: 9. Germline V gene data show CDR1 as SGHNT and CDR2 as YYREEE (reference sequence). The CDR3 is 12 amino acids.

The chain uses TRBV9 and TRBJ2-3, with D perhaps TRBD2 (6 bases). Trimming cost V 3 bases and J 6 bases, with 11 bases left between them. Germline V CDR1 and CDR2: SGDLS, YYNGEE. The CDR3 is 13 amino acids. The CDR3 DNA is TGTGCCAGCAGCGGGGGCAGCGGGGATACGCAGTATTTT. It is translated as CASSGGSGDTQYF.

The chain has TRBV18 and TRBJ2-3; 12 bases are shared with TRBD2. Per germline, CDR1 KGHSH and CDR2 LQKENI. The V and J ends lost 1 base and 2 bases, in that order; junction bases with no gene match: 7. This CDR3 spans 18 amino acids. CDR3 region: CASSPLILAGGNTDTQYF. The DNA for the CDR3 is TGTGCCAGCTCACCACTTATACTAGCGGGAGGAAACACAGATACGCAGTATTTT.

This clonotype showed up just a few times. The V call is TRBV30, the J call TRBJ2-3; D ambiguous. The germline V gene has CDR1 GTSNPN and CDR2 SVGIG (reference sequence). The CDR3 has 13 residues. V lost 7 bases to trimming and J lost 2 bases, with 13 bases between them. The CDR3 is CAFTQITTDTQYF. Here the CDR3 DNA reads TGTGCCTTTACCCAGATTACCACAGATACGCAGTATTTT.

As regards this clonotype: The junction shows a germline mismatch at one end, possibly a read error. The V gene is TRBV7-9, the J gene TRBJ2-3, with 13 bases matching TRBD2. Germline CDR1 and CDR2: SEHNR and FQNEAQ (reference sequence). This CDR3 has 19 residues. The DNA of the CDR3 is TGTGTCAGCAGCTTCTTCCGGACTAGCGGGAGAATGAGAACAGATACGCAGTATTTT. It encodes CVSSFFRTSGRMRTDTQYF.

In this sample, this clonotype turned up a few times. The chain uses TRBV6-5 and TRBJ2-5; D unclear. Germline values: CDR1 MNHEY, CDR2 SVGAGI. The CDR3 totals 15 residues. V was clipped by 2 bases and J by 3 bases, with 13 bases between them. CDR3 nucleotide sequence: TGTGCCAGCAGTTACACCACCGGGCTCAAAGAGACCCAGTACTTC. Translating gives CASSYTTGLKETQYF.

There are many counts of this clonotype. This sequence joins TRBV30 and TRBJ2-3; TRBD2 matches 7 bases. Trimming took 3 bases from V and 4 from J; bases not matched to a gene: 4. The CDR3 length is 13 residues. In germline, CDR1 is GTSNPN, CDR2 SVGIG (reference sequence). Here the CDR3 DNA reads TGTGCCTGGAGCGTGACTAGCCCAGATACGCAGTATTTT. It is translated as CAWSVTSPDTQYF.

Details on this clonotype: A much larger clone differs from this one at a single base, so this may be a read error. The chain carries TRBV28 and TRBJ1-1, with 7 bases identical to TRBD1. Germline lookup yields CDR1 MDHEN and CDR2 SYDVKM. The CDR3 totals 15 residues. The CDR3 coding sequence is TGTGCCAGCAGAAAACGGACAGGAGTGAACACTGAAACTTTCTTT. Translated, it gives CASRKRTGVNTETFF.

This clonotype has a count of ten or more. The chain combines TRBV7-2 with TRBJ2-1, with 9 bases that match TRBD2. The CDR3 is made up of 16 amino acids. J gave up 3 bases and V 5 bases, and 8 bases lay outside the gene matches. Per the germline V gene, CDR1 is SGHTA and CDR2 is FQGNSA. The CDR3: CASSQIAGVGYNEQFF. The CDR3 DNA is TGTGCCAGCAGCCAAATAGCGGGAGTAGGCTACAATGAGCAGTTCTTC.

This clonotype was counted ten times or more. The chain joins TRBV4-1 to TRBJ2-1, with 8 bases matching TRBD2. Looked up from germline, CDR1 is MGHRA and CDR2 is YSYEKL. The CDR3 runs to 16 residues. The trim removed 1 base at V and 3 bases at J, leaving 5 bases unmatched. The CDR3 nucleotides read TGCGCCAGCAGCCAAGTGGATAGCGGGAACTACAATGAGCAGTTCTTC. Protein sequence: CASSQVDSGNYNEQFF.

This clonotype has a count of ten or more. In DNA form, the CDR3 reads TGCGCCAGCAGCTCAGGGGCCGTCGAGAACACTGAAGCTTTCTTT. It codes for CASSSGAVENTEAFF. V and J are TRBV5-1 and TRBJ1-1; possibly TRBD1 for D (6 bases). The CDR3 has 15 amino acids. With 3 bases removed from V and 1 base from J, the gap between germline ends came to 13 bases. The germline CDR1 and CDR2 sequences are SGHRS and YFSETQ.

About this clonotype: A clone one base away is much larger, so this may be a read error. The CDR3 here is CASSVWGLGSVVYEQYF. In nucleotides, the CDR3 is TGTGCCAGCAGTGTCTGGGGCCTTGGGTCGGTTGTCTACGAGCAGTACTTC. The chain uses TRBV6-2 or TRBV6-3 and TRBJ2-7; maybe TRBD1 (5 bases). Germline V gene sequence: CDR1 MNHEY, CDR2 SVGEGT. The CDR3 length is 17 residues. The ends were cut back, 5 bases at V and 3 bases at J, with 23 bases in the middle.

This clonotype was observed at least ten times. This chain joins TRBV2 and TRBJ1-5, with TRBD1 identical over 8 bases. CDR1 and CDR2 (germline): SNHLY, FYNNEI. The CDR3 has 14 residues. The junction had 7 bases not matched to a gene; V was cut back by 5 bases and J by 7 bases. The CDR3 nucleotides read TGTGCCAGCAGTCACGACGCAGGGGGCCAGCCCCAGCATTTT. Protein: CASSHDAGGQPQHF.

A few counts support this clonotype. This chain joins TRBV29-1 and TRBJ2-7; TRBD1 agrees at 7 bases. Losses at the gene ends were 0 bases for V and 2 bases for J; bases not matched to a gene: 10. The CDR3 runs 16 residues. Germline V gives CDR1 SQVTM, CDR2 ANQGSEA. The CDR3 DNA sequence: TGCAGCGTTGAAGATCATTTATCTGGGACAGCCTACGAGCAGTACTTC. Amino acid sequence: CSVEDHLSGTAYEQYF.

This clonotype was recorded many times. The chain is built from TRBV5-1 and TRBJ2-1; no definite D call. The CDR3 sequence is 15 residues long. The V end was cut by 1 base, the J end by 5 bases, with 13 bases between. Germline V lookup: CDR1 SGHRS, CDR2 YFSETQ. CDR3 nucleotide sequence: TGCGCCAGCAGCTTGATTTCCTTCGTTGACAATGAGCAGTTCTTC. Protein: CASSLISFVDNEQFF.

This clonotype was observed a single time. A much larger clone is a single base away; this may be a read error. J is TRBJ2-7 and V is TRBV27; 7 nucleotides line up with TRBD2. Unmatched junction bases numbered 11, after V lost 5 bases and J lost 4 bases. The CDR3 contains 15 residues. The germline V gene has CDR1 MNHEY and CDR2 SMNVEV (reference sequence). DNA of the CDR3: TGTGCCAGCAGTATAAAACTAGTGGGAGGGTACGAGCAGTACTTC. Protein sequence: CASSIKLVGGYEQYF.

This clonotype was observed at least ten times. Germline and junction disagree at one end, which may indicate a read error. The chain joins TRBV2 to TRBJ2-7; D possibly corresponds to TRBD2 (5 bases). The germline V gene has CDR1 SNHLY and CDR2 FYNNEI. The CDR3 spans 15 residues. The CDR3 is CASSAAGKGSNEQYF. In DNA form, the CDR3 reads TGTGCCAGCAGTGCGGCGGGCAAGGGCTCCAACGAGCAGTACTTC.

This clonotype was seen many times. The V and J genes are TRBV3-1 and TRBJ2-7; a possible D gene is TRBD2 (7 bases). The CDR3 is 15 residues long. Trimming removed 0 bases at V and 6 bases at J, with 15 bases between. CDR1 is LGHDT, CDR2 YNNKEL, per germline (reference sequence). The CDR3 bases are TGTGCCAGCAGCCAAGAAGGGGGGGCCGGTCGCGAGCAGTACTTC. It is translated as CASSQEGGAGREQYF.

Many counts were recorded for this clonotype. This rearrangement joins TRBV7-6 to TRBJ2-3; 7 bases are a match to TRBD2. The V gene end was trimmed by 2 bases and the J gene end by 0 bases; junction bases not matched to a gene: 11. This CDR3 comprises 18 residues. Germline V gene lookup returns CDR1 SGHVS and CDR2 FNYEAQ. CDR3 sequence reads: CASSLRLAGLTSTDTQYF. CDR3 nucleotide sequence: TGTGCCAGCAGCTTACGACTAGCAGGCCTAACTAGCACAGATACGCAGTATTTT.

The table lists this clonotype with many counts. This chain links TRBV20-1 with TRBJ2-7; D ambiguous. Germline assignment: CDR1 DFQATT and CDR2 SNEGSKA (reference sequence). V was trimmed by 0 bases and J by 0 bases, leaving 0 bases between them. This CDR3 is 11 amino acids long. The CDR3 DNA is TGCAGTGCTAGAGACTCCTACGAGCAGTACTTC. It yields the protein CSARDSYEQYF.

In its sample, this clonotype was seen a few times. The chain joins TRBV4-2 to TRBJ2-3; D unresolved. The ends were cut back, 3 bases at V and 1 base at J, with 5 bases in the middle. CDR1 and CDR2 from the germline V gene are LGHNA and YNFKEQ. The CDR3 is 13 amino acids. The CDR3 DNA reads as TGTGCCAGCAGCCACCCTGGCACAGATACGCAGTATTTT. This sequence encodes CASSHPGTDTQYF.

This clonotype was counted at least ten times. An end of the junction differs from the germline gene, which may be a read error. The rearrangement joins TRBV30 to TRBJ1-4; no reliable D call. Germline V lookup: CDR1 GTSNPN, CDR2 SVGIG (reference sequence). The CDR3 loop spans 12 amino acids. The CDR3 reads CAWGVQTEKLFF. The CDR3 region has the DNA TGTGCCTGGGGTGTTCAGACAGAAAAACTGTTTTTT.